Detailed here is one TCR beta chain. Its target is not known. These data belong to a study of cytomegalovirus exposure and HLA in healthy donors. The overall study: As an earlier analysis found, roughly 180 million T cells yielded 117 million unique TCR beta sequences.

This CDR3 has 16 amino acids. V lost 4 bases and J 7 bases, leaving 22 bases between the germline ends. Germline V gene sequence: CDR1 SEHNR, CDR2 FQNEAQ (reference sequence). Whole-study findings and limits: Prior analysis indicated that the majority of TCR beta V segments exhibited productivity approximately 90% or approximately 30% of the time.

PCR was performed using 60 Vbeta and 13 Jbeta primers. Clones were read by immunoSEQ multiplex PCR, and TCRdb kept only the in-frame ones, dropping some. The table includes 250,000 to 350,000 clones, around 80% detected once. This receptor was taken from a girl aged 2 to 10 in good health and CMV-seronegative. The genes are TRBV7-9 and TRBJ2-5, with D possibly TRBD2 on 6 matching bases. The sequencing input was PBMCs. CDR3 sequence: CASSWGLGFMIWTQYF. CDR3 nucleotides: TGTGCCAGCAGCTGGGGACTGGGGTTTATGATATGGACCCAGTACTTC.